The sequence of this T cell receptor (beta chain) was determined in a study of neurological immune-mediated disorders. 5'RACE generated cDNA with 10-nucleotide random UMIs. One entry per CDR3 protein, called by TCRdb with MiXCR from the 5' RACE reads. The table includes about 120,000 distinct CDR3 sequences, about 3.4% detected once. This clonotype was seen ten or more times. Germline V gene sequence: CDR1 SGHTA, CDR2 FQGNSA. V lost 4 bases, J lost 8 bases, and 4 bases stayed unmatched. This CDR3 comprises 13 residues. This clonotype was sampled from a woman aged 30 to 39 with multiple sclerosis. The chain recombines TRBV7-2 with TRBJ1-1; 10 bases are shared with TRBD1. Material: PBMCs. CDR3 nucleotide sequence: TGTGCCAGCAGCTCGGACAGGGGGACGGAAGCTTTCTTT. Encoded protein: CASSSDRGTEAFF.